This T cell receptor beta chain was captured by sequencing in a study of blood T cell repertoires in COVID-19. On the study more broadly: COVID-19 samples, acute and convalescent, were from the United States, Italy and Spain. The cDNA or gDNA used as material had been derived from T cells, B-cell-depleted T cells, or PBMCs.

In the source study's methods: Reference gene primer amplification gave nucleated cell count estimates. Produced via immunoSEQ multiplex PCR; TCRdb's table is partial and in-frame only. The DNA was the basis for D and trimming; V, J and clone size are from that table. The repertoire consists of more than 55,000 clones, with roughly 85% occurring once and the leading ten covering 1% to 1.5%. V lost 6 bases to trimming and J lost 0 bases; unmatched junction nucleotides: 2. Germline V CDR1 and CDR2: MDHEN, SYDVKM. This CDR3 is 13 amino acids long. Sequencing was carried out using peripheral blood. The clonotype originates from a woman aged 80 or over with acute or convalescent COVID-19. V gene TRBV28 combines with J gene TRBJ2-7, with TRBD1 matching 7 bases. The CDR3 nucleotides read TGTGCCAGCAGCTGGGACAGCTCCTACGAGCAGTACTTC. Amino acid sequence: CASSWDSSYEQYF. Using reference TRBV28 and TRBJ2-7 for the parts outside the CDR3, the full variable domain is DVKVTQSSRYLVKRTGEKVFLECVQDMDHENMFWYRQDPGLGLRLIYFSYDVKMKEKGDIPEGYSVSREKKERFSLILESASTNQTSMYLCASSWDSSYEQYFGPGTRLTVT.